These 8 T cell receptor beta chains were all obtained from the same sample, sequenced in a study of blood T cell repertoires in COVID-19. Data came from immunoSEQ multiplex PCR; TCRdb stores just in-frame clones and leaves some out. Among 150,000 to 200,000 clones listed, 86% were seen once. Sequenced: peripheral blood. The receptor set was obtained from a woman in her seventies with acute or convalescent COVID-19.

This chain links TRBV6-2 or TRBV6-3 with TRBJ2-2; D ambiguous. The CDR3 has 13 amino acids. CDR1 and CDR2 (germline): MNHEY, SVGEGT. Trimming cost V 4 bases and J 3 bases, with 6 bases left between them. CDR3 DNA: TGTGCCAGCAGTTTAAGCCACACCGGGGAGCTGTTTTTT. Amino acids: CASSLSHTGELFF.

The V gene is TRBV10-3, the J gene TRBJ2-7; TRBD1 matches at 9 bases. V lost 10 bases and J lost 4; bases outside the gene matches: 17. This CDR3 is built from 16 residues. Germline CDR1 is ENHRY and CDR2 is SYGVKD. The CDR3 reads CATRGARDRVSYEQYF. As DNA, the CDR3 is TGTGCCACTAGAGGAGCCCGGGACAGGGTTTCGTACGAGCAGTACTTC.

The CDR3 is CASGLPSYRDDYNSPLHF. CDR3 DNA sequence: TGTGCTAGTGGTTTGCCGAGCTACAGGGATGATTATAATTCACCCCTCCACTTT. This rearrangement joins TRBV12-5 to TRBJ1-6, with D tentatively TRBD1 (6 bases). Trimming shortened V by 2 bases and J by 4 bases, and 18 bases separated the two germline ends. Germline V gene sequence: CDR1 LGHNT, CDR2 FRNRAP. CDR3 length: 18 amino acids.

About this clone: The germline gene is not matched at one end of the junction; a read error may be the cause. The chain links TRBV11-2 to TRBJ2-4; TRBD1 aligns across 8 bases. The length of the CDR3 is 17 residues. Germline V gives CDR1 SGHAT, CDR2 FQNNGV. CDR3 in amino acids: CASSLDRTGLWKNIQYF. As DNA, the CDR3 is TGTGCCAGCAGCCTAGACCGGACAGGGCTTTGGAAAAACATTCAGTACTTC. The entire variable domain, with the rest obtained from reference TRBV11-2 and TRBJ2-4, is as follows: EAGVAQSPRYKIIEKRQSVAFWCNPISGHATLYWYQQILGQGPKLLIQFQNNGVVDDSQLPKDRFSAERLKGVDSTLKIQPAKLEDSAVYLCASSLDRTGLWKNIQYFGAGTRLSVL.

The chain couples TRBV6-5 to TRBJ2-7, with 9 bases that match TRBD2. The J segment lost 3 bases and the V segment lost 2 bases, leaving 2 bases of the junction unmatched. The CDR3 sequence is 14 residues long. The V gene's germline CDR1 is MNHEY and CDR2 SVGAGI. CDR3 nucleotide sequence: TGTGCCAGCAGTTACGCGGGGGGGGGCTACGAGCAGTACTTC. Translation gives CASSYAGGGYEQYF.

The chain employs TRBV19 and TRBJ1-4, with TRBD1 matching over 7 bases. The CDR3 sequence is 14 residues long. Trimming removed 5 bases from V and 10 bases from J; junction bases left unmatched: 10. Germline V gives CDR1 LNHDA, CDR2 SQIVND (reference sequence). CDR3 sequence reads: CASSPRQGSGKLFF. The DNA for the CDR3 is TGTGCCAGTAGTCCTCGACAGGGTTCCGGAAAACTGTTTTTT.

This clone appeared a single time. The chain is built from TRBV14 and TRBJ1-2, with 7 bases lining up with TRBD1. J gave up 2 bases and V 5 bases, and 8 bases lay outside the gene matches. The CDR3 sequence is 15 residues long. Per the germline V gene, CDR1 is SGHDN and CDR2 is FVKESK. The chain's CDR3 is CASSMTGQRNYGYTF. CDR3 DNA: TGTGCCAGCAGCATGACGGGACAGAGAAACTATGGCTACACCTTC.

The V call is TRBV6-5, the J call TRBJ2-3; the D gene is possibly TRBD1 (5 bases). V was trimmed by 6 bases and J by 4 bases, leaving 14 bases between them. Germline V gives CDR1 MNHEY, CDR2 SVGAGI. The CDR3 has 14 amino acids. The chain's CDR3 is CASRSAGLADTQYF. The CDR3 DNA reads TGTGCCAGCAGATCTGCAGGGCTGGCAGATACGCAGTATTTT.